Shown below are 4 T cell receptor beta chains from a single sample sequenced in a study of T cell responses to AZD1222 COVID-19 vaccine. Profiling relied on immunoSEQ multiplex PCR, and the TCRdb table lists in-frame clones only, not all of them. The sample has 110,000 to 150,000 clones, roughly nine tenths seen once. Sequenced material: peripheral blood, taken on day 0 of AZD1222 vaccination. The receptors were gathered from an adult in good health.

The V gene is TRBV14, the J gene TRBJ1-2; unclear D gene. Germline CDR1 is SGHDN and CDR2 is FVKESK. CDR3 length: 14 amino acids. Deletions cut 1 base from V and 2 bases from J, with 8 bases between. The chain's CDR3 is CASSQGGRNYGYTF. In DNA form, the CDR3 reads TGTGCCAGCAGCCAAGGCGGACGGAACTATGGCTACACCTTC.

The rearrangement links TRBV15 to TRBJ1-5; D gene unclear. The V end lost 0 bases, the J end lost 7 bases, and 7 bases lay between the germline ends. The germline V gene has CDR1 LNHNV and CDR2 YYDKDF (reference sequence). This CDR3 spans 13 amino acids. CDR3 in amino acids: CATSRDSRQPQHF. The CDR3 coding sequence is TGTGCCACCAGCAGAGATAGTAGGCAGCCCCAGCATTTT.

CDR3 residues: CASSLDNEQFF. The CDR3, as DNA: TGTGCCAGCAGCTTGGACAATGAGCAGTTCTTC. This chain links TRBV7-9 with TRBJ2-1; D is undetermined. Germline-derived CDR1 and CDR2 are SEHNR and FQNEAQ (reference sequence). There are 11 residues in the CDR3. Trimming took 3 bases from V and 5 from J, leaving 2 bases between them.

The chain carries TRBV28 and TRBJ1-2; 10 bases line up with TRBD1. The CDR3 is 12 amino acids. Germline V CDR1 and CDR2: MDHEN, SYDVKM. V lost 8 bases and J lost 8; bases outside the gene matches: 5. CDR3 loop: CASGGTGDGYTF. DNA for the CDR3: TGTGCCAGCGGGGGGACAGGGGACGGCTACACCTTC.